A single sample gave rise to the 11 T cell receptor beta chains below, sequenced in a study of Ad26.COV2.S vaccination and SARS-CoV-2 variants. The repertoire was sequenced with immunoSEQ multiplex PCR; TCRdb's copy has only in-frame clones and lacks some. The data contain approximately 480,000 clones, approximately 90% of them singletons. Sample treatment: around 19 received Ad26.COV2.S at low or high dose, single or two shots; about five received placebo; per-sample allocation not given. At day 63 after the first vaccine or placebo injection, samples were drawn. The specimen comprised peripheral blood, sampled in a trial of Ad26.COV2.S vaccine versus placebo. The source is a person between 18 and 65 years old who received the Ad26.COV2.S COVID-19 vaccine or a placebo.

This clone showed up just once. The J gene is TRBJ2-7, the V gene TRBV3-1 (or the pseudogene TRBV3-2); 7 positions agree with TRBD1. V lost 6 bases, J lost 2 bases, and 4 bases stayed unmatched. The CDR3 has 13 amino acids. Germline V gives CDR1 LGHDT, CDR2 YNNKEL (reference sequence). The CDR3 sequence is CASRRDSTYEQYF. In DNA form, the CDR3 reads TGTGCCAGCAGAAGGGACAGCACCTACGAGCAGTACTTC.

The gene calls are TRBV7-2 and TRBJ2-7; TRBD2 matches at 8 bases. Germline trimming cut 5 bases from V and 3 bases from J; bases unmatched to any gene: 9. In germline, CDR1 is SGHTA, CDR2 FQGNSA. CDR3 size: 15 residues. The CDR3 reads CASSGAGLDFYEQYF. Written as DNA, the CDR3 is TGTGCCAGCAGCGGAGCGGGACTAGATTTCTACGAGCAGTACTTC.

CDR3 amino acids: CASRRLAGGPGKYNEQFF. The CDR3 coding sequence is TGTGCCAGCAGGCGACTAGCGGGAGGGCCCGGGAAGTACAATGAGCAGTTCTTC. The chain has TRBV27 and TRBJ2-1; 14 bases line up with TRBD2. The V segment lost 6 bases and the J segment 4 bases; nucleotides outside the gene matches: 11. Germline assignment: CDR1 MNHEY and CDR2 SMNVEV (reference sequence). CDR3 length equals 18 residues.

The V gene is TRBV27, the J gene TRBJ1-5; possible D gene TRBD1, 5 bases. The CDR3 has 14 amino acids. With 6 bases removed from V and 2 bases from J, the gap between germline ends came to 11 bases. CDR1 is MNHEY, CDR2 SMNVEV, per germline (reference sequence). The CDR3 coding sequence is TGTGCCAGCAGCTTGCTGGGGGGCAATCAGCCCCAGCATTTT. Amino acid sequence: CASSLLGGNQPQHF.

The chain is built from TRBV11-3 and TRBJ2-2, with unresolved D. The CDR3 is made up of 16 amino acids. Trimming took off 5 bases at V and 0 bases at J, with 13 bases between the two ends. From germline, CDR1 is SGHNT and CDR2 YENEEA. Here the CDR3 DNA reads TGTGCCAGCAGCCGTCCGTGGCCCGCGAACACCGGGGAGCTGTTTTTT. Its translation: CASSRPWPANTGELFF.

This clone has just one count. This chain connects TRBV7-6 to TRBJ2-1; D could derive from TRBD1 or TRBD2 (6 bases each). There are 16 residues in the CDR3. Germline V gene sequence: CDR1 SGHVS, CDR2 FNYEAQ. V was pared by 1 base and J by 5 bases, with 15 bases between. In DNA form, the CDR3 reads TGTGCCAGCAGCTTAGGGGGGGCTACAACTAACAATGAGCAGTTCTTC. It codes for CASSLGGATTNNEQFF. The full variable domain, with the rest looked up from reference TRBV7-6 and TRBJ2-1, is GAGVSQSPRYKVTKRGQDVALRCDPISGHVSLYWYRQALGQGPEFLTYFNYEAQQDKSGLPNDRFSAERPEGSISTLTIQRTEQRDSAMYRCASSLGGATTNNEQFFGPGTRLTVL.

This sequence joins TRBV6-2 or TRBV6-3 and TRBJ1-5; D is undetermined. The CDR3 runs to 15 residues. Germline V gene data show CDR1 as MNHEY and CDR2 as SVGEGT. The ends were cut back, 5 bases at V and 0 bases at J, with 11 bases in the middle. The DNA of the CDR3 is TGTGCCAGCAGTAGGGCCCTGACTAGCAATCAGCCCCAGCATTTT. Its translation is CASSRALTSNQPQHF.

This clone occurred a few times. This chain links TRBV19 with TRBJ1-2, with D tentatively TRBD1 (6 bases). Trimming stripped 3 bases from V and 4 bases from J, with 9 bases between. CDR3 length: 13 amino acids. Germline V gives CDR1 LNHDA, CDR2 SQIVND (reference sequence). CDR3 amino acids: CASSMDSSYGYTF. CDR3 in DNA: TGTGCCAGTAGTATGGACAGTAGCTATGGCTACACCTTC. Full variable domain (rest looked up from reference TRBV19 and TRBJ1-2): DGGITQSPKYLFRKEGQNVTLSCEQNLNHDAMYWYRQDPGQGLRLIYYSQIVNDFQKGDIAEGYSVSREKKESFPLTVTSAQKNPTAFYLCASSMDSSYGYTFGSGTRLTVV.

The chain has TRBV6-6 and TRBJ2-7, with a tentative D call TRBD2 (6 bases). The CDR3 is 12 residues long. V was shortened by 6 bases and J by 6 bases, with 12 bases between the two germline ends. CDR1 MNHNY and CDR2 SVGAGI come from the germline V gene (reference sequence). The CDR3 protein is CASSLTGGEQYF. The CDR3 DNA reads as TGTGCCAGCAGCCTCACCGGGGGCGAGCAGTACTTC.

This chain uses TRBV30 with TRBJ2-1, with 13 bases aligning to TRBD2. The ends lost 1 base at V and 5 bases at J; junction bases unmatched: 2. CDR3 length: 15 amino acids. Germline loops: CDR1 GTSNPN, CDR2 SVGIG (reference sequence). The CDR3 is CAWSATSGRHNEQFF. In DNA, the CDR3 is TGTGCCTGGAGTGCGACTAGCGGGAGGCACAATGAGCAGTTCTTC.

The chain joins TRBV6-2 or TRBV6-3 to TRBJ1-1, with a weak D call TRBD1 (5 bases). The V and J ends lost 6 bases and 6 bases respectively, with 11 bases between them. The germline V gene encodes CDR1 MNHEY and CDR2 SVGEGT. CDR3 size: 12 residues. The CDR3 sequence: CASSRGVPEAFF. The CDR3 region has the DNA TGTGCCAGCAGCCGGGGGGTACCTGAAGCTTTCTTT.